Below are 5 T cell receptor beta chains sequenced from a single sample in a study of blood T cell repertoires in COVID-19. Repertoires were generated with immunoSEQ multiplex PCR, while TCRdb's copy carries only in-frame clones and drops some. The sample includes 260,000 or so clones, about nine tenths of them seen just once. The sequenced material came from PBMCs or T cells enriched from blood (not recorded which). These receptors all stem from a young woman with acute COVID-19.

Only one count was recorded for this clone. The chain joins TRBV12-3 or TRBV12-4 to TRBJ1-1; D remains unclear. The CDR3 has 13 residues. V was shortened by 6 bases and J by 1 base, with 9 bases between the two germline ends. This CDR3 is CASSPAGNTEAFF. CDR3 bases: TGTGCCAGCAGCCCGGCGGGGAACACTGAAGCTTTCTTT.

The chain combines TRBV2 with TRBJ2-1; D not certain. Per the germline V gene, CDR1 is SNHLY and CDR2 is FYNNEI. This CDR3 comprises 14 residues. V dropped 4 bases and J dropped 2 bases, with 9 bases sitting between them. Written as DNA, the CDR3 is TGTGCCAGCAGTGTGGCATTCGCCTACAATGAGCAGTTCTTC. Its protein is CASSVAFAYNEQFF.

As DNA, the CDR3 is TGTGCCAGCAGCTTAGGTGGGCGGGGGGGCCGTTCAGATACGCAGTATTTT. As protein: CASSLGGRGGRSDTQYF. This chain connects TRBV11-2 to TRBJ2-3; 9 bases align to TRBD2. V lost 1 base to trimming and J lost 4 bases; unmatched junction nucleotides: 9. The CDR3 is 17 amino acids. Looked up from germline, CDR1 is SGHAT and CDR2 is FQNNGV.

The chain has TRBV11-2 and TRBJ1-2; D gene unclear. CDR1 is SGHAT and CDR2 is FQNNGV in the germline V gene. The V end lost 0 bases, the J end lost 3 bases, and 8 bases lay between the germline ends. The CDR3 runs 14 residues. In DNA, the CDR3 is TGTGCCAGCAGCTTAGACGCAGACTACTATGGCTACACCTTC. Amino acid sequence: CASSLDADYYGYTF.

This sequence joins TRBV13 and TRBJ2-3; TRBD2 agrees at 15 bases. Germline V gene sequence: CDR1 PRHDT, CDR2 FYEKMQ (reference sequence). V lost 4 bases and J lost 0; bases outside the gene matches: 8. This CDR3 has 19 residues. CDR3: CASSWTSGGEKTSTDTQYF. The DNA of the CDR3 is TGTGCCAGCAGCTGGACTAGCGGGGGGGAGAAAACTAGCACAGATACGCAGTATTTT.